This T cell receptor (beta chain) came from a study of cytomegalovirus exposure and HLA in healthy donors. Overall study context: The 120 validation repertoires, a later analysis reported, used the same platform as the roughly 650 repertoires from the first cohort.

Study conclusions and caveats: The authors enumerated under 200 TCR beta chains as linked to cytomegalovirus. Some public TCRs appeared in many individuals, while most sequences were rare.

Germline CDR1 LNHDA, CDR2 SQIVND (reference sequence). V gave up 4 bases and J gave up 0 bases, with 12 bases separating them. This CDR3 is built from 15 residues. Of note for this clone: The antigen is unknown.

Sequencing was performed with immunoSEQ multiplex PCR; in TCRdb, only in-frame clones are kept and a portion is missing. This repertoire shows 220,000 or so clones, roughly 85% found once; its top ten account for around 5.4%. Sample: PBMCs. The receptor comes from a young woman in good health and CMV-seronegative. The chain couples TRBV19 to TRBJ1-2; D gene uncertain. CDR3 amino acids: CASSSRRATNYGYTF. The DNA of the CDR3 is TGTGCCAGTAGTAGCCGGAGAGCTACTAACTATGGCTACACCTTC.